These 3 T cell receptor beta chains came from one sample sequenced in a study of blood T cell repertoires in COVID-19. Repertoires were generated with immunoSEQ multiplex PCR, while TCRdb's copy carries only in-frame clones and drops some. The sample shows fewer than 150,000 clones, over 75% of them seen only once. The sample was peripheral blood. All receptors come from a man aged 50-59 years with acute or convalescent COVID-19.

The chain couples TRBV10-3 to TRBJ2-2; 10 nucleotides match TRBD1. Germline CDR1 is ENHRY and CDR2 is SYGVKD. CDR3 length equals 17 residues. V lost 5 bases, J lost 3 bases, and 9 bases stayed unmatched. The CDR3 sequence: CAISPSGTGADTGELFF. CDR3 in DNA: TGTGCCATCAGTCCCAGTGGGACAGGGGCCGACACCGGGGAGCTGTTTTTT.

V gene TRBV6-5 combines with J gene TRBJ1-5; D is perhaps TRBD1 (6 bases). Between the trimmed V and J ends, which lost 7 bases and 2 bases, there was a span of 15 bases. The CDR3 is 15 residues long. Germline V CDR1 and CDR2: MNHEY, SVGAGI. The CDR3 is CASTPTGNGNQPQHF. CDR3 nucleotides: TGTGCCAGCACCCCCACAGGGAACGGCAATCAGCCCCAGCATTTT.

The V call is TRBV19, the J call TRBJ2-7, with 7 bases lining up with TRBD2. The CDR3 spans 15 residues. Germline CDR1 and CDR2: LNHDA and SQIVND (reference sequence). Trimming took 3 bases from V and 2 from J; bases not matched to a gene: 7. The CDR3 DNA reads as TGTGCCAGTAGTATTGGCCAGGGAGGGACCTACGAGCAGTACTTC. Translated: CASSIGQGGTYEQYF.